The clone carrying this TCR beta chain has just a few counts. Its antigen remains unknown. This record comes from a study of cytomegalovirus exposure and HLA in healthy donors. Whole-study context: The same platform as the approximately 670 first-cohort repertoires was used for the 90 to 150 validation repertoires, a later analysis reported. Study-level points and caveats: Researchers catalogued roughly 170 TCR beta chains as cytomegalovirus-associated.

V was shortened by 8 bases and J by 0 bases, with 14 bases between the two germline ends. CDR3 size: 16 residues. Germline V gives CDR1 MDHEN, CDR2 SYDVKM. Profiled with immunoSEQ multiplex PCR; TCRdb holds only in-frame clones, not every one. Of roughly 130,000 clones detected, 85% to 90% appear once; the ten largest clones hold less than 1.5%. What was sequenced was PBMCs. The TCR originated in a young man in good health and CMV-seronegative. The chain has TRBV28 and TRBJ2-6; D possibly corresponds to TRBD2 (5 bases). DNA for the CDR3: TGTGCCAGCGGTCCGGGATCCGTCTCTGGGGCCAACGTCCTGACTTTC. Encoded protein: CASGPGSVSGANVLTF.